Presented here are 8 T cell receptor beta chains from one specimen sequenced in a study of T cell repertoires in cytomegalovirus infection. Their antigen targets remain unknown. Each CDR3 protein gets one entry after TCRdb re-called the reads with MiXCR. This table has nearly 700,000 distinct CDR3 sequences, around 30% appearing once. The specimen comprised cultured PBMCs, sampled from culture after CMV antigen stimulation. The receptors stem from a human donor in good health (CMV status not recorded). Some clones in this sample may be carry-over from other donors' samples.

The chain combines TRBV27 with TRBJ1-6; D unclear. The length of the CDR3 is 13 residues. Germline CDR1 is MNHEY and CDR2 is SMNVEV (reference sequence). Trimming removed 3 bases at V and 10 bases at J, with 10 bases between. CDR3 coding DNA: TGTGCCAGCAGTTTTCCGGGTCCCTCACCCCTCCACTTT. Protein product: CASSFPGPSPLHF.

This chain links TRBV20-1 with TRBJ2-3, with unresolved D. V was shortened by 4 bases and J by 0 bases, with 14 bases between the two germline ends. This CDR3 comprises 15 residues. Germline V lookup: CDR1 DFQATT, CDR2 SNEGSKA (reference sequence). For the CDR3, the DNA is TGCAGTGCTATGCGGAGCCGTTCTAGCACAGATACGCAGTATTTT. This translates into CSAMRSRSSTDTQYF.

In its sample, this clonotype was seen many times. This sequence joins TRBV4-1 and TRBJ1-1, with D tentatively TRBD1 (6 bases). The germline V and J ends were trimmed by 0 bases and 5 bases, with 16 bases remaining between them. There are 16 residues in the CDR3. Germline lookup yields CDR1 MGHRA and CDR2 YSYEKL. CDR3 residues: CASSQDSEGGWTEAFF. CDR3 DNA: TGCGCCAGCAGCCAAGATAGCGAGGGGGGTTGGACTGAAGCTTTCTTT.

The V and J genes are TRBV19 and TRBJ1-3, with TRBD1 matching over 10 bases. This CDR3 region has 18 residues. Germline V gene lookup returns CDR1 LNHDA and CDR2 SQIVND (reference sequence). Trimming removed 5 bases from V and 4 bases from J; junction bases left unmatched: 14. CDR3 nucleotide sequence: TGTGCCAGTAGTCTCTCGGGACAGGGGATCGCGATCGGAAACACCATATATTTT. Amino acid sequence: CASSLSGQGIAIGNTIYF.

This clonotype showed up many times. V is TRBV7-2 and J is TRBJ1-2; no reliable D call. The CDR3 totals 15 residues. V lost 2 bases and J 6 bases, leaving 16 bases between the germline ends. The germline gives CDR1 SGHTA, CDR2 FQGNSA. The CDR3 DNA reads as TGTGCCAGCAGCTTATATCCCGGCAGGTCGAATGGCTACACCTTC. Its translation: CASSLYPGRSNGYTF.

This clonotype was seen just once. CDR3 sequence: CASSQQEAGELFF. The CDR3 nucleotides read TGTGCCAGCAGCCAGCAGGAGGCCGGGGAGCTGTTTTTT. V usage is TRBV3-1 and J usage is TRBJ2-2, with a weak D call TRBD2 (5 bases). Trimming removed 3 bases at V and 6 bases at J, with 8 bases between. The CDR3 consists of 13 residues. Germline CDR1 and CDR2: LGHDT and YNNKEL (reference sequence).

In this sample, this clonotype turned up a few times. The CDR3 loop is CASSLGEGQGYEQYF. In DNA form, the CDR3 reads TGTGCCAGCAGCTTAGGAGAGGGACAGGGTTACGAGCAGTACTTC. The gene calls are TRBV7-2 and TRBJ2-7; 9 bases align to TRBD1. The V gene end was trimmed by 1 base and the J gene end by 4 bases; junction bases not matched to a gene: 5. Germline V gene sequence: CDR1 SGHTA, CDR2 FQGNSA. CDR3 size: 15 residues.

This clonotype was seen only a few times. The chain links TRBV11-2 to TRBJ2-1; no definite D call. The ends were cut back, 3 bases at V and 0 bases at J, with 12 bases in the middle. CDR3 length: 16 residues. Germline V gene data show CDR1 as SGHAT and CDR2 as FQNNGV. DNA for the CDR3: TGTGCCAGCAGCTTCATACACGAGAGCTCCTACAATGAGCAGTTCTTC. Its translation: CASSFIHESSYNEQFF.